This T cell receptor (beta chain) was observed in a study of T cell responses to AZD1222 COVID-19 vaccine. Study-level results: Clonal diversity was possibly underestimated, and the donors were mostly white British, with more females. The number of AZD1222 recipients seropositive at baseline was only five or six. Scientists sampled the repertoires only once the peak T cell response had passed.

The protocol was immunoSEQ multiplex PCR, while the TCRdb copy is restricted to in-frame clones and leaves out a portion. The sample has about 140,000 clones; about 89% are singletons. Note on this clone: The antigen is unknown.

The CDR3 is made up of 14 amino acids. Germline CDR1 and CDR2: SGHNT and YYREEE (reference sequence). V dropped 4 bases and J dropped 5; count of bases not matched to a gene: 5. The sequence was collected from an adult who received the MenACWY meningococcal vaccine as a control. The specimen was peripheral blood, collected 28 days after the second dose of the MenACWY control vaccine. V gene TRBV5-4 combines with J gene TRBJ2-5; 10 nucleotides match TRBD2. The CDR3 region is CASSPWTSGETQYF. The CDR3 DNA reads TGTGCCAGCAGCCCCTGGACTAGCGGTGAGACCCAGTACTTC.